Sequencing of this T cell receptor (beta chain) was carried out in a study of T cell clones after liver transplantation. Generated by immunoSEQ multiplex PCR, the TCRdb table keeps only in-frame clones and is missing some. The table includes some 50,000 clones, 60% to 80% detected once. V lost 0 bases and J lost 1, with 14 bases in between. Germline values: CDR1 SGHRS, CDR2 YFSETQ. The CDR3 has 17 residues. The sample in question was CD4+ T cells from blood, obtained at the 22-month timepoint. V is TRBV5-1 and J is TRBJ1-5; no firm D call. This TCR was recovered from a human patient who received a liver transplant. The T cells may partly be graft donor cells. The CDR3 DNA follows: TGCGCCAGCAGCTTGGGTGAGGGTTCGAGAAGCAATCAGCCCCAGCATTTT. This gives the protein CASSLGEGSRSNQPQHF.